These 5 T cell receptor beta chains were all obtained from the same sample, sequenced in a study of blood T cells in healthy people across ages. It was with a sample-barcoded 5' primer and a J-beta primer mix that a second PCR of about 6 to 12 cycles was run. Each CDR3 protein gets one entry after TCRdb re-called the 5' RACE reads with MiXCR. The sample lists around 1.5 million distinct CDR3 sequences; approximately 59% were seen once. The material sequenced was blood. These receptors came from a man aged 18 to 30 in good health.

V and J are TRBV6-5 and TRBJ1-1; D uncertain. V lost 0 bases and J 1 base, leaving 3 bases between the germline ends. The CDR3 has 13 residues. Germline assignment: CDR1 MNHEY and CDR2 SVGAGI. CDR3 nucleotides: TGTGCCAGCAGTTACTCGACGAACACTGAAGCTTTCTTT. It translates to CASSYSTNTEAFF.

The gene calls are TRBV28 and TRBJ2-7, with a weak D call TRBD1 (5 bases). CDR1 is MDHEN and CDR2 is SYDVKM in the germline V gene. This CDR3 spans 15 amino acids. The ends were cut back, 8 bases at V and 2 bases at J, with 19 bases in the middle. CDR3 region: CASSSSGHWTYEQYF. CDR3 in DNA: TGTGCCAGCTCCTCTAGTGGACACTGGACCTACGAGCAGTACTTC.

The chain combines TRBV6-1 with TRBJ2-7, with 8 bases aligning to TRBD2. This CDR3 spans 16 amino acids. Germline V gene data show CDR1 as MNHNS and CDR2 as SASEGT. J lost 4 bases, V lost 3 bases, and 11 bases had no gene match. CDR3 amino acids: CASSEPPEREKYEQYF. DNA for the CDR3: TGTGCCAGCAGTGAGCCTCCTGAGCGGGAGAAGTACGAGCAGTACTTC.

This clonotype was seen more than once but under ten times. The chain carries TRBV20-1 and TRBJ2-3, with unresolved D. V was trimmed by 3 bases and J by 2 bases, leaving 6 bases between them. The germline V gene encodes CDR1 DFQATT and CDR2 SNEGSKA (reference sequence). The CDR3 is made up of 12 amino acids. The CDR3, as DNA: TGCAGTGCTAGGTTTATCACAGATACGCAGTATTTT. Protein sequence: CSARFITDTQYF.

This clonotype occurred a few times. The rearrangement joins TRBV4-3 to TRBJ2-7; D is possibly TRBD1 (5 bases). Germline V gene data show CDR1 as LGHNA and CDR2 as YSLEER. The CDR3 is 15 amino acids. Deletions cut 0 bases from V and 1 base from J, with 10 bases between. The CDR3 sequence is CASSQDPDTSYEQYF. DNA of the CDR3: TGCGCCAGCAGCCAAGACCCGGACACGTCCTACGAGCAGTACTTC.